This T cell receptor beta chain originates from a study of T cell responses to AZD1222 COVID-19 vaccine. As for the study in general: Pooled together were second doses at about 4 or about 12 weeks. The study's findings and limits: Spike was spanned by vaccine-associated CD4 TCRs, which were dominant at 160-218 and 743-854. Just a handful of AZD1222 recipients tested seropositive at baseline.

The V gene's germline CDR1 is KGHSH and CDR2 LQKENI. V lost 6 bases, J lost 4 bases, and 11 bases stayed unmatched. CDR3 length: 16 residues. Profiling relied on immunoSEQ multiplex PCR, and the TCRdb table lists in-frame clones only, not all of them. The table lists some 130,000 clones, 89% of them singletons, with about 6% in the top ten. Notes on this clone: The antigen is not known.

The receptor was derived from an adult in good health. Sequencing used peripheral blood, obtained on day 0 of AZD1222 vaccination. This chain connects TRBV18 to TRBJ1-2, with 10 bases lining up with TRBD1. The CDR3 loop reads CASSMGQGILPYGYTF. CDR3 in DNA: TGTGCCAGCTCCATGGGACAGGGGATTTTACCCTATGGCTACACCTTC.